Below are 16 T cell receptor beta chains sequenced from a single sample in a study of blood T cell repertoires in COVID-19 (dated by TCRdb to about 2020). The library came from the immunoSEQ multiplex PCR assay. The table comes from immuneACCESS by way of TCRdb, which keeps in-frame sequences with V and J called. Part of the clones is missing from these tables; in studies checked, under half for an unresolved V gene and the rest for unknown reasons. This sample has roughly 250,000 clones in its table, and 80% to 90% of those were observed once. The top ten constitute 3.7% of the sample. Sequencing used peripheral blood. The receptor set was obtained from a middle-aged woman with acute or convalescent COVID-19.

Worth noting for this clone: Other DNA sequences in this sample translate to the same CDR3. CDR3 sequence (DNA): TGTGCCAGCTCACCGGACAGAAATCAGCCCCAGCATTTT. Its translation is CASSPDRNQPQHF. This rearrangement joins TRBV18 to TRBJ1-5; D perhaps matches TRBD1 (6 bases). Germline V lookup: CDR1 KGHSH, CDR2 LQKENI. The length of the CDR3 is 13 residues. The V and J ends lost 3 bases and 4 bases respectively, with 7 bases between them.

The gene calls are TRBV24-1 and TRBJ1-1; 8 bases are shared with TRBD1. The CDR3 totals 13 residues. J gave up 8 bases and V 2 bases, and 3 bases lay outside the gene matches. Germline lookup yields CDR1 KGHDR and CDR2 SFDVKD. The CDR3 nucleotides are TGTGCCACCAGTGATTGGGACAGGCCGGAAGCTTTCTTT. As protein: CATSDWDRPEAFF.

The chain has TRBV5-4 and TRBJ1-2, with 12 bases aligning to TRBD1. This CDR3 comprises 15 residues. The V gene end was trimmed by 6 bases and the J gene end by 4 bases; junction bases not matched to a gene: 7. The germline V gene has CDR1 SGHNT and CDR2 YYREEE (reference sequence). The CDR3 protein is CASTEGTGGLYGYTF. The CDR3 region has the DNA TGTGCCAGCACCGAGGGGACAGGGGGCCTCTATGGCTACACCTTC.

The chain carries TRBV27 and TRBJ2-2, with D possibly matching TRBD1 (7 bases). The CDR3 extends over 15 amino acids. CDR1 and CDR2 (germline): MNHEY, SMNVEV (reference sequence). V lost 3 bases and J lost 6, with 14 bases in between. The CDR3 region has the DNA TGTGCCAGCAGTTTGGAGGGGGCCGTCGCCGGGGAGCTGTTTTTT. Protein product: CASSLEGAVAGELFF.

This clone was observed once. V gene TRBV19 combines with J gene TRBJ1-4; D is perhaps TRBD1 (6 bases). Looked up from germline, CDR1 is LNHDA and CDR2 is SQIVND (reference sequence). The ends were cut back, 4 bases at V and 7 bases at J, with 10 bases in the middle. The CDR3 loop spans 13 amino acids. The CDR3 DNA follows: TGTGCCAGTAGTACGAACAGGGCTGAAAAACTGTTTTTT. Protein sequence: CASSTNRAEKLFF.

As for this clone: The sample holds other DNA sequences that translate to the same CDR3. The chain is built from TRBV12-3 or TRBV12-4 and TRBJ1-3; no clear D. CDR3 length: 10 amino acids. V lost 9 bases, J lost 4 bases, and 4 bases lay in between. CDR3 loop: CASSGNTIYF. As DNA, the CDR3 is TGTGCCAGTTCAGGAAACACCATATATTTT.

This chain links TRBV18 with TRBJ1-2; D is undetermined. Trimming shortened V by 2 bases and J by 1 base, and 14 bases separated the two germline ends. The germline CDR1 and CDR2 sequences are KGHSH and LQKENI. The CDR3 runs to 16 residues. CDR3 sequence: CASSPWAGLLNYGYTF. CDR3 DNA sequence: TGTGCCAGCTCACCATGGGCAGGACTTCTTAACTATGGCTACACCTTC. Full variable domain (remainder filled in from reference TRBV18 and TRBJ1-2): NAGVMQNPRHLVRRRGQEARLRCSPMKGHSHVYWYRQLPEEGLKFMVYLQKENIIDESGMPKERFSAEFPKEGPSILRIQQVVRGDSAAYFCASSPWAGLLNYGYTFGSGTRLTVV.

This clone came up once. The chain links TRBV15 to TRBJ1-1, with TRBD1 identical over 9 bases. The germline V gene has CDR1 LNHNV and CDR2 YYDKDF (reference sequence). V shed 0 bases, J shed 7 bases, and the junction held 6 bases outside the gene matches. The CDR3 has 15 amino acids. The CDR3 DNA follows: TGTGCCACCAGCAGAGAAACAGGGGGCTTGGGTGAAGCTTTCTTT. Amino acids: CATSRETGGLGEAFF.

The chain carries TRBV2 and TRBJ2-5; D is undetermined. V lost 6 bases and J lost 2, with 10 bases in between. Germline CDR1 SNHLY, CDR2 FYNNEI. This CDR3 contains 13 residues. The CDR3 nucleotides read TGTGCCAGCAGAAACGGAGAACAAGAGACCCAGTACTTC. This translates into CASRNGEQETQYF.

The V gene is TRBV27, the J gene TRBJ2-3; D perhaps matches TRBD1 (5 bases). The germline V gene encodes CDR1 MNHEY and CDR2 SMNVEV (reference sequence). The CDR3 loop spans 15 amino acids. Trimming cost V 6 bases and J 2 bases, with 15 bases left between them. The DNA for the CDR3 is TGTGCCAGCAGCCCGACAGACCCCTACACAGATACGCAGTATTTT. It specifies CASSPTDPYTDTQYF.

The rearrangement links TRBV11-3 to TRBJ2-3, with TRBD2 as a possible D gene (5 bases). V lost 3 bases and J 5 bases, leaving 15 bases between the germline ends. CDR1 and CDR2 from the germline V gene are SGHNT and YENEEA. The CDR3 extends over 15 amino acids. The CDR3 DNA reads as TGTGCCAGCAGCTTCGGTCGGAACCGGGGAGATACGCAGTATTTT. It is translated as CASSFGRNRGDTQYF.

The V and J genes are TRBV5-6 and TRBJ2-7, with 7 positions matching TRBD2. From germline, CDR1 is SGHDT and CDR2 YYEEEE. Trimming at V came to 5 bases and at J to 4 bases, leaving 3 bases not matched to a gene. The CDR3 spans 12 residues. The CDR3 protein is CASSSGGYEQYV. The CDR3, as DNA: TGTGCCAGCAGTTCCGGGGGGTACGAGCAGTACGTC.

CDR3 residues: CAISESLPGAGRVGGYTF. The CDR3 bases are TGTGCCATCAGTGAGTCGCTCCCAGGGGCAGGGCGCGTTGGAGGCTACACCTTC. This chain uses TRBV10-3 with TRBJ1-2; tentatively, D is TRBD1 (6 bases). Trimming removed 0 bases at V and 8 bases at J, with 25 bases between. CDR1 ENHRY and CDR2 SYGVKD come from the germline V gene. This CDR3 is 18 amino acids long.

V and J are TRBV10-3 and TRBJ1-2; 8 positions agree with TRBD1. Looked up from germline, CDR1 is ENHRY and CDR2 is SYGVKD. The CDR3 covers 14 residues. The trim removed 6 bases at V and 6 bases at J, leaving 9 bases unmatched. The CDR3 sequence is CAIRQGEVTDGYTF. The CDR3, as DNA: TGTGCCATCAGACAGGGGGAGGTGACGGATGGCTACACCTTC.

The genes are TRBV19 and TRBJ2-2; TRBD1 matches 7 bases. Germline CDR1 is LNHDA and CDR2 is SQIVND (reference sequence). With V trimmed by 6 bases and J by 1 base, 5 bases remained unmatched. The length of the CDR3 is 15 residues. The CDR3 loop reads CASSRQGVNTGELFF. The CDR3 DNA is TGTGCCAGTAGCCGACAGGGCGTGAACACCGGGGAGCTGTTTTTT.

This chain connects TRBV30 to TRBJ1-6, with D possibly TRBD1 on 5 matching bases. This CDR3 region has 14 residues. Trimming took 5 bases from V and 9 from J, leaving 17 bases between them. CDR1 and CDR2 from the germline V gene are GTSNPN and SVGIG (reference sequence). The CDR3 DNA reads TGTGCCTGGGCCGGCGACCCGGGGGGTTCACCCCTCCACTTT. It encodes CAWAGDPGGSPLHF.